The sample holds a few counts of the clone carrying this TCR beta chain. The CDR3 length is 12 residues. Per germline, CDR1 SGHDT and CDR2 YYEEEE. The ends were cut back, 1 base at V and 8 bases at J, with 9 bases in the middle. Each CDR3 protein is one row after TCRdb ran MiXCR on the PCR reads. Among approximately 59,000 distinct CDR3 sequences, about a fifth were seen once, and the ten largest hold roughly 1.6%. The data are from a study of molecular identifiers for immune sequencing clone quantification. Sorting captured naive CD8 T cells as CD8+CD4-CCR7+CD45RA+. J is TRBJ1-2 and V is TRBV5-6; D unclear. What was sequenced was naive CD8+ T cells from blood, with Jurkat cell RNA spiked in. Subset denoted: FACS-sorted CD8+CD4-CCR7+CD45RA+ naive T cells. This receptor was obtained from a human donor in good health. Some libraries in this study had Jurkat cell RNA spiked in. The CDR3 nucleotides are TGTGCCAGCAGCTTGTATAATTCCGGCTACACCTTC. It codes for CASSLYNSGYTF.